This T cell receptor (beta chain) was identified in a study of Ad26.COV2.S vaccination and SARS-CoV-2 variants (dated by TCRdb to about 2021). Regarding the complete study: Vaccine-arm donors were drawn from COV1001, a multicentre, randomized, double-blind, placebo-controlled phase I-IIa trial of Ad26.COV2.S in healthy adults. Dosing of Ad26.COV2.S was intramuscular, at either 5x10^10 or 1x10^11 viral particles, delivered as one shot or as two shots spaced 56 days apart. Sequencing of the TCRbeta repertoire served to evaluate the specificity and breadth of SARS-CoV-2-reactive T cell receptors following Ad26.COV2.S vaccination. The TCR-sequenced set comprised around 30 samples: approximately 19 Ad26.COV2.S vaccine recipients, 5 placebo recipients and 8 SARS-CoV-2 convalescent individuals. Trial participants were randomized into five groups of five: low-dose or high-dose Ad26.COV2.S given once or twice, or placebo on both occasions. Investigators did not know the trial group allocation while performing experiments and assessing outcomes. Summary of the overall study and its limitations: The study lacked the statistical power to compare responses across vaccine doses or regimens. Non-spike TCR breadth was comparable between vaccine and placebo recipients, consistent with the vaccine containing only spike. Spike-specific TCR breadth was higher in Ad26.COV2.S recipients than in placebo recipients (P = 0.0014). The authors noted that total T cell responses may have been underestimated by the TCR breadth and depth analyses. After vaccination, substantial breadth of spike-specific CD8+ and CD4+ T cell responses was reported.

TCRbeta CDR3 regions were sequenced with the immunoSEQ Assay. After extraction, genomic DNA underwent amplification by bias-controlled multiplex PCR, followed by high-throughput sequencing. On the authors' methods: To quantify the absolute abundance of every unique TCRbeta CDR3 region, sequences were collapsed and filtered. T cell fraction was estimated by normalizing TCRbeta template counts to usable DNA, with usable DNA measured through amplification of reference genes found in all nucleated cells. Repertoire TCRs were annotated as SARS-CoV-2-specific when V gene, CDR3 amino acid sequence and J gene were exactly matched to a known reactive TCR set. The reference SARS-CoV-2 TCR set was derived from MIRA and filtered for enrichment in COVID-19-positive ImmuneCODE repertoires, a step that removed public or cross-reactive TCRs. Based on the MIRA antigens, annotated TCRs were further analysed at the level of specific ORF or position within ORF. Breadth was defined as the number of annotated unique rearrangements divided by the total number of unique productive rearrangements, and depth was defined as the summed frequency of the annotated unique rearrangements. Group comparisons of TCR breadth used two-sided Wilcoxon rank-sum tests. TCRdb took over this immuneACCESS table, retaining in-frame rearrangements with V and J assigned. Such tables are incomplete; in checked studies, under half of the missing clones stem from an unresolved V gene, and the remainder is unexplained. The V and J calls and clone size were taken over from that table, and D and trimming were inferred from the DNA. The table for this sample lists more than 300,000 clones; around 84% of them were counted only once. The ten largest clones represent roughly 1.9% of the sample.

A note on this clone: Its antigen has not been determined. Per-nucleotide qualities are absent, and no much larger clonotype sits a single base away.

In light of the paper, this sample's treatment or condition label describes: around 19 received Ad26.COV2.S at low or high dose, single or two shots; five or six received placebo; per-sample allocation not given. Repertoires of vaccine and placebo recipients were sequenced from samples collected on day 63 after the first injection. Between 29 July and 7 August 2020, Cohort 1b enrolled 25 adults aged 18-55 years at one site in Boston, USA. Ad26.COV2.S consisted of a replication-incompetent adenovirus type 26 vector by which a prefusion-stabilized SARS-CoV-2 spike protein from the original Wuhan strain was expressed. From a lookup of the germline V gene, CDR1 and CDR2 are MGHRA and YSYEKL. The CDR3 measures 14 amino acids from cysteine to phenylalanine. Only the CDR3 part of the read is kept: 42 bases, read in frame from the first base. The trim is 0 bases for V and 7 bases for J, with a gap of 9 bases between the germline ends.

The sample consisted of peripheral blood, taken in a trial of Ad26.COV2.S vaccine versus placebo. The chain uses TRBV4-1 and TRBJ2-2; a tentative D call is TRBD1 (5 bases match). The receptor comes from a person between 18 and 60 years old who received the Ad26.COV2.S COVID-19 vaccine or a placebo. The sequenced DNA: TGCGCCAGCAGCCAAGAGTCAGGGAACGGGGAGCTGTTTTTT. Its coded protein is CASSQESGNGELFF.